A single sample gave rise to the 8 T cell receptor beta chains below, sequenced in a study of graft-versus-host responses after intestinal transplantation. No antigen has been assigned to these receptors. Profiling relied on immunoSEQ multiplex PCR, and the TCRdb table lists in-frame clones only, not all of them. The sample includes tens of thousands of clones, around 90% of them seen just once. Sequenced here: unstimulated CD8+ T cells sorted from spleen or lymph node cells, sampled before intestinal transplant. These receptors were collected from a human donor who received an intestinal transplant.

V usage is TRBV5-4 and J usage is TRBJ2-2; 7 bases line up with TRBD1. The CDR3 has 14 amino acids. Trimming removed 2 bases from V and 6 bases from J; junction bases left unmatched: 4. CDR1 and CDR2 from the germline V gene are SGHNT and YYREEE (reference sequence). This CDR3 is CASSFEGAAGELFF. The CDR3 nucleotides are TGTGCCAGCAGCTTCGAGGGGGCGGCCGGGGAGCTGTTTTTT.

This clone was seen only once. The chain has TRBV5-4 and TRBJ2-3; D may be TRBD2 (5 bases). V was shortened by 3 bases and J by 1 base, with 18 bases between the two germline ends. Germline V lookup: CDR1 SGHNT, CDR2 YYREEE (reference sequence). The length of the CDR3 is 17 residues. This CDR3 reads CASSYDRGISGTDTQYF. Here the CDR3 DNA reads TGTGCCAGCAGCTACGACCGAGGGATCTCTGGCACAGATACGCAGTATTTT.

V is TRBV4-1 and J is TRBJ2-1, with 9 bases lining up with TRBD2. The germline V gene has CDR1 MGHRA and CDR2 YSYEKL. The CDR3 totals 16 residues. Losses at the gene ends were 3 bases for V and 3 bases for J; bases not matched to a gene: 6. This chain's CDR3 is CASSQGPSGIYNEQFF. Written as DNA, the CDR3 is TGCGCCAGCAGCCAGGGTCCTAGCGGGATCTACAATGAGCAGTTCTTC.

The CDR3 spells CASSLKPGGTGYTF. CDR3 DNA sequence: TGTGCCAGCAGCCTTAAACCCGGAGGGACGGGCTACACCTTC. The chain combines TRBV27 with TRBJ1-2; possible D gene TRBD1, 5 bases. The germline V and J ends were trimmed by 6 bases and 8 bases, with 19 bases remaining between them. The CDR3 consists of 14 residues. Germline loops: CDR1 MNHEY, CDR2 SMNVEV (reference sequence).

The chain joins TRBV6-1 to TRBJ2-2, with TRBD2 as a possible D gene (6 bases). The germline V and J ends were trimmed by 11 bases and 0 bases, with 13 bases remaining between them. The CDR3 sequence is 14 residues long. Germline CDR1 reads MNHNS; CDR2 reads SASEGT. This CDR3 reads CAHRGSSNTGELFF. The CDR3 DNA reads TGTGCCCACCGGGGGTCCTCGAACACCGGGGAGCTGTTTTTT.

The V gene is TRBV28, the J gene TRBJ2-1; 9 bases agree with TRBD2. Trimming cost V 3 bases and J 2 bases; bases outside gene matches: 5. The CDR3 covers 16 residues. Germline CDR1 is MDHEN and CDR2 is SYDVKM. The CDR3 region has the DNA TGTGCCAGCAGTTTCCCAGCGGGAGGCCCCTACAATGAGCAGTTCTTC. As protein: CASSFPAGGPYNEQFF.

CDR3 nucleotide sequence: TGTGCCAGCAGTTTGGGGACTAGCGGGACCTCCTACAATGAGCAGTTCTTC. Residues: CASSLGTSGTSYNEQFF. The rearrangement uses TRBV27 and TRBJ2-1; 13 bases are shared with TRBD2. This CDR3 contains 17 residues. Germline CDR1 MNHEY, CDR2 SMNVEV (reference sequence). V was pared by 3 bases and J by 0 bases, with 2 bases of the junction left unmatched.

The chain links TRBV4-3 to TRBJ2-7, with unresolved D. The V gene's germline CDR1 is LGHNA and CDR2 YSLEER. The CDR3 is 15 amino acids. V was cut by 1 base and J by 0 bases, with 10 bases left in between. Here the CDR3 DNA reads TGCGCCAGCAGCCAAGGGATACAGAGCTCCTACGAGCAGTACTTC. It translates to CASSQGIQSSYEQYF.